This T cell receptor (beta chain) was retrieved from a study of shared clonotypes between healthy human individuals. TCRdb's copy holds only in-frame clones and misses some; the assay was immunoSEQ multiplex PCR. The sample lists approximately 2,200,000 clones, 85% to 95% occurring once. CD8 cells classed as naive were CD45RO-negative and positively selected for CCR7, excluding terminally differentiated effector memory CD45RA+ cells. In the case of this clone: Other DNA sequences from this sample encode an identical CDR3 as well.

The V and J ends lost 5 bases and 4 bases respectively, with 8 bases between them. This CDR3 is built from 13 residues. The V gene's germline CDR1 is MNHEY and CDR2 SMNVEV (reference sequence). The chain employs TRBV27 and TRBJ2-2; D unresolved. The sequenced sample consisted of naive CD8+ T cells from PBMCs. This TCR derives from a man between 18 and 35 years old in good health. Some clones in this sample may be carry-over from other donors' samples. The chain's CDR3 is CASSPPGTGELFF. Here the CDR3 DNA reads TGTGCCAGCAGTCCCCCCGGCACCGGGGAGCTGTTTTTT.